These T cell receptor beta chains were read from a single sample in a study of cytomegalovirus exposure and HLA in healthy donors. Only in-frame clones appear in the TCRdb table, and some are missing; sequencing was by immunoSEQ multiplex PCR. This sample carries about 82,000 clones, around 77% of them seen once, and the ten largest clones take about 3.5%. The sequenced sample consisted of PBMCs. These receptors were taken from a man aged 50-59 years in good health and CMV-seronegative. Each CDR3 is given with its conserved first and last residue. Each record gives: D gene, CDR3 length, J gene, clone size, V gene, CDR3 DNA, CDR3 protein. A D gene is named only where the DNA matches it firmly. Some rows mark clone size as missing; the rest say once, few, many or name a class of expanded clone.

d_call: TRBD1; cdr3_length: 19; j_call: TRBJ2-6; clone_size: -; v_call: TRBV4-1; cdr3_nt: TGCGCCAGCAGCCAAGTGCTGGGACAGAGAAGCTCTGGGGCCAACGTCCTGACTTTC; cdr3_aa: CASSQVLGQRSSGANVLTF
d_call: TRBD1; cdr3_length: 16; j_call: TRBJ1-2; clone_size: -; v_call: TRBV7-9; cdr3_nt: TGTTCCAGCAGCTTAGGCAAGGGAGACAGGGACTATGGCTACACCTTC; cdr3_aa: CSSSLGKGDRDYGYTF
d_call: -; cdr3_length: 13; j_call: TRBJ1-2; clone_size: once; v_call: TRBV5-1; cdr3_nt: TGCGCCAGCAGTCCAGATTCTAGCTATGGCTACACCTTC; cdr3_aa: CASSPDSSYGYTF
d_call: -; cdr3_length: 14; j_call: TRBJ1-1; clone_size: few; v_call: TRBV5-1; cdr3_nt: TGCGCCAGCAGCGGAGGGGCGTCTTGGCTTGAAGCTTTCTTT; cdr3_aa: CASSGGASWLEAFF
d_call: TRBD1; cdr3_length: 15; j_call: TRBJ1-5; clone_size: -; v_call: TRBV27; cdr3_nt: TGTGCCAGCGGGGACAGGGGGCTAAACAATCAGCCCCAGCATTTT; cdr3_aa: CASGDRGLNNQPQHF
d_call: -; cdr3_length: 14; j_call: TRBJ1-1; clone_size: -; v_call: TRBV27; cdr3_nt: TGTGCCAGCAGTTTACAGGGCGAAGGACCTGAAGCTTTCTTT; cdr3_aa: CASSLQGEGPEAFF
d_call: TRBD1; cdr3_length: 16; j_call: TRBJ1-4; clone_size: once; v_call: TRBV18; cdr3_nt: TGTGCCAGCTCACCGGACAGGGGGTCAACTAATGAAAAACTGTTTTTT; cdr3_aa: CASSPDRGSTNEKLFF
d_call: TRBD1; cdr3_length: 17; j_call: TRBJ1-1; clone_size: -; v_call: TRBV5-1; cdr3_nt: TGCGCCAGCAGCTCTCGGGACAGGGAAGACATGAACACTGAAGCTTTCTTT; cdr3_aa: CASSSRDREDMNTEAFF
d_call: TRBD2; cdr3_length: 16; j_call: TRBJ2-3; clone_size: -; v_call: TRBV4-1; cdr3_nt: TGCGCCAGCAGCCGAGGGGACCGGGGGGGAGTAGATACGCAGTATTTT; cdr3_aa: CASSRGDRGGVDTQYF
d_call: -; cdr3_length: 13; j_call: TRBJ1-1; clone_size: -; v_call: TRBV9; cdr3_nt: TGTGCCAGCAGCGTTGGGAGAAACACTGAAGCTTTCTTT; cdr3_aa: CASSVGRNTEAFF
d_call: -; cdr3_length: 14; j_call: TRBJ2-5; clone_size: -; v_call: TRBV7-9; cdr3_nt: TGTGCCAGCAGCTTAGAGGGGGTAAGGGAGACCCAGTACTTC; cdr3_aa: CASSLEGVRETQYF
d_call: TRBD2; cdr3_length: 15; j_call: TRBJ2-2; clone_size: -; v_call: TRBV5-7; cdr3_nt: TGTGCCAGCAGGGGGTTCGGGACTAGCGGGGTGGTGCTGTTTTTT; cdr3_aa: CASRGFGTSGVVLFF
d_call: -; cdr3_length: 13; j_call: TRBJ1-1; clone_size: -; v_call: TRBV18; cdr3_nt: TGTGCCAGCTCACCGAGTAGGGAGGGTATAGCTTTCTTT; cdr3_aa: CASSPSREGIAFF
d_call: TRBD1; cdr3_length: 16; j_call: TRBJ1-5; clone_size: -; v_call: TRBV19; cdr3_nt: TGTGCCAGTAGTCCAAGGACAGGGGCGAGCCATCAGCCCCAGCATTTT; cdr3_aa: CASSPRTGASHQPQHF
d_call: TRBD1; cdr3_length: 14; j_call: TRBJ2-5; clone_size: -; v_call: TRBV5-1; cdr3_nt: TGCGCCAGCAGCCCGCAGACAGGGGGAGAGACCCAGTACTTC; cdr3_aa: CASSPQTGGETQYF
d_call: TRBD1; cdr3_length: 14; j_call: TRBJ2-2; clone_size: -; v_call: TRBV2; cdr3_nt: TGTGCCAGCACCCGGGACAGGGGCACCGGGGAGCTGTTTTTT; cdr3_aa: CASTRDRGTGELFF
d_call: TRBD1; cdr3_length: 15; j_call: TRBJ1-4; clone_size: -; v_call: TRBV5-1; cdr3_nt: TGCGCCAGCAGCTTAACAGGGGCAACTAATGAAAAACTGTTTTTT; cdr3_aa: CASSLTGATNEKLFF
d_call: TRBD1; cdr3_length: 15; j_call: TRBJ1-1; clone_size: -; v_call: TRBV19; cdr3_nt: TGTGCCAGTAGTAGGGGTTGGGGACAGGGCGGTGAAGCTTTCTTT; cdr3_aa: CASSRGWGQGGEAFF
d_call: -; cdr3_length: 11; j_call: TRBJ1-2; clone_size: -; v_call: TRBV19; cdr3_nt: TGTGCCAGTAGTTTCGGGTCTGGCTACACCTTC; cdr3_aa: CASSFGSGYTF
d_call: TRBD2; cdr3_length: 16; j_call: TRBJ2-2; clone_size: few; v_call: TRBV7-9; cdr3_nt: TGTGCCAGCAGCTCCCAGCGGGGGGGCCACACCGGGGAGCTGTTTTTT; cdr3_aa: CASSSQRGGHTGELFF
d_call: -; cdr3_length: 15; j_call: TRBJ2-1; clone_size: few; v_call: TRBV9; cdr3_nt: TGTGCCAGCAGCGCGGGGCCTAGCGAGACTAATGAGCAGTTCTTC; cdr3_aa: CASSAGPSETNEQFF
d_call: TRBD1; cdr3_length: 17; j_call: TRBJ2-2; clone_size: -; v_call: TRBV19; cdr3_nt: TGTGCCAGTAGTATGTTCCCCACGGGACAGGGGAGCGGGGAGCTGTTTTTT; cdr3_aa: CASSMFPTGQGSGELFF
d_call: TRBD1; cdr3_length: 13; j_call: TRBJ1-1; clone_size: -; v_call: TRBV7-9; cdr3_nt: TGTGCCAGCAGCATGGACAGGCTCACTGAAGCTTTCTTT; cdr3_aa: CASSMDRLTEAFF
d_call: -; cdr3_length: 13; j_call: TRBJ1-2; clone_size: -; v_call: TRBV7-2; cdr3_nt: TGTGCCAGCAGCTTTGACAGGACTAGGGGCTACACCTTC; cdr3_aa: CASSFDRTRGYTF
d_call: -; cdr3_length: 14; j_call: TRBJ2-3; clone_size: few; v_call: TRBV15; cdr3_nt: TGTGCCACCAGCAGAGGAGGGGGTACAGATACGCAGTATTTT; cdr3_aa: CATSRGGGTDTQYF
d_call: TRBD2; cdr3_length: 12; j_call: TRBJ2-5; clone_size: -; v_call: TRBV18; cdr3_nt: TGTGCCAGCTCTGGACTAGCGGACCTCCAGTACTTC; cdr3_aa: CASSGLADLQYF
d_call: -; cdr3_length: 13; j_call: TRBJ2-5; clone_size: -; v_call: TRBV5-1; cdr3_nt: TGCGCCAGCTCAGCAGGGTGGGAAGAGACCCAGTACTTC; cdr3_aa: CASSAGWEETQYF